This T cell receptor (beta chain) was sequenced for a study of T cells in localized non-small cell lung cancer. Assay: immunoSEQ multiplex PCR; the TCRdb copy retains only in-frame clones and omits some. The data show just over 70,000 clones, around 85% seen once. Turning to this clone: Its antigen is not known.

After removal of 3 bases from V and 3 bases from J, the junction contained 16 bases not matched to a gene. There are 18 residues in the CDR3. CDR1 MNHNS and CDR2 SASEGT come from the germline V gene. General study results and limits: Clonality peaked in uninvolved adjacent lung rather than tumor.

This receptor was taken from a male donor aged 60 or over with stage III squamous cell lung carcinoma. The specimen comprised peripheral blood, sampled before any cancer treatment. J is TRBJ1-2 and V is TRBV6-1, with 7 bases fitting TRBD1. This chain's CDR3 is CASSDPRREDRSDYGYTF. DNA of the CDR3: TGTGCCAGCAGTGACCCGCGCAGGGAGGACAGGTCCGACTATGGCTACACCTTC.